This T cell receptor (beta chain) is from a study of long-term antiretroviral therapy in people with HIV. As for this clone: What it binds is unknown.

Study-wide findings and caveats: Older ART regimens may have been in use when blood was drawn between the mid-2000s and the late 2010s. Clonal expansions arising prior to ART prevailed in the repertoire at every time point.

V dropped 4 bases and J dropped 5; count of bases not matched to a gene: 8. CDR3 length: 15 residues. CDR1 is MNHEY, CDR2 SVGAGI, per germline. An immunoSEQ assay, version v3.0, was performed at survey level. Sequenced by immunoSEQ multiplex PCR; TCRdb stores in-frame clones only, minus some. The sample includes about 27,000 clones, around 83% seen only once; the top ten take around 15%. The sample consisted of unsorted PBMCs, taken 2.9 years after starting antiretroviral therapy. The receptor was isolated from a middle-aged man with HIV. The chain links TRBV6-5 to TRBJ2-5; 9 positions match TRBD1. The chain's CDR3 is CASSSGQGLLETQYF. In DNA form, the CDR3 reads TGTGCCAGCAGTTCGGGACAGGGCCTACTGGAGACCCAGTACTTC.